This T cell receptor beta chain was documented in a study of blood T cells in healthy people across ages. The CDR3 runs 16 residues. Study-wide points: A conclusive naive versus antigen-experienced comparison was prevented by the unsorted PBMCs.

A J-beta primer mix and a sample-barcoded 5' primer were used in a second PCR of about 6 to 12 cycles. Each CDR3 protein gets one entry after TCRdb re-called the 5' RACE reads with MiXCR. Altogether about 1.6 million distinct CDR3 sequences are present, 34% being singletons, with the ten largest covering roughly 10%. As to this clonotype: The antigen is undetermined.

Sequencing was performed on blood. The chain is built from TRBV21-1 and TRBJ2-2; the table's D call of TRBD1 was not tested on the DNA. TRBV21-1 is a recognized pseudogene. This TCR came from a young woman in good health. CDR3 sequence reads: CASTKIGTGRTGELFF. For the CDR3, the DNA is TGTGCCAGCACCAAGATCGGGACAGGGAGAACCGGGGAGCTGTTTTTT.